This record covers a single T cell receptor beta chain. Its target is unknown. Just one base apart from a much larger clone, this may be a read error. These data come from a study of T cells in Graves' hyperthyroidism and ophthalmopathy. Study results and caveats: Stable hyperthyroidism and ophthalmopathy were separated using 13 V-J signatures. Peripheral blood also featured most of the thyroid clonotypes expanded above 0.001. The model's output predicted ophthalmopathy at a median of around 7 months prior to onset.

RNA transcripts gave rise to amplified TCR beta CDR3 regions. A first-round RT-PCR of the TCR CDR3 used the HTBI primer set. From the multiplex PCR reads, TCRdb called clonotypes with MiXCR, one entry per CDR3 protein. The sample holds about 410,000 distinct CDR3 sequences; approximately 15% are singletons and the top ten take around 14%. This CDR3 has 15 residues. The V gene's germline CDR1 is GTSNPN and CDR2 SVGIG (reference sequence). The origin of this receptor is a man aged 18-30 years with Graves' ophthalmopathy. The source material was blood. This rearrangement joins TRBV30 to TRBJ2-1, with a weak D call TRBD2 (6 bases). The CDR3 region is CARSPARGSGGKQFF. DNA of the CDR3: TGTGCCCGGAGCCCAGCTCGGGGGTCTGGTGGTAAGCAGTTCTTC.